These 3 T cell receptor beta chains originate from one sample sequenced in a study of human T cells and chemical hapten exposure. What the library attached to individual cDNA molecules were unique molecular identifiers. MiXCR, run by TCRdb on the reads, gives a single entry per CDR3 protein. The sample lists 2,500 or so distinct CDR3 sequences, 55% occurring once. Treatment: therapeutic diphenylcyclopropenone sensitization with weekly scalp DPC. Here the sequenced sample was whole blood, taken before DPC sensitization or 2, 6, or about 24 weeks after (not recorded which). The origin of the receptors is an adult with alopecia areata. Some clones in this sample may be carry-over from other donors' samples. This table probably holds off-target reads from a library built for another chain.

This chain uses TRBV5-6 with TRBJ2-7; D is unclear. CDR3 length equals 11 residues. Trimming cost V 2 bases and J 7 bases, with 7 bases left between them. Per germline, CDR1 SGHDT and CDR2 YYEEEE. CDR3 sequence reads: CASSLAEEQYF. CDR3 bases: TGTGCCAGCAGCTTAGCTGAAGAGCAGTACTTC.

The chain joins TRBV7-6 to TRBJ2-1; D is perhaps TRBD2 (6 bases). Germline V gene sequence: CDR1 SGHVS, CDR2 FNYEAQ. Trimming cost V 5 bases and J 7 bases, with 15 bases left between them. CDR3 length equals 14 residues. The CDR3 DNA sequence: TGTGCCAGCAGCCCACGACTAGAGAATAATGAGCAGTTCTTC. Its protein product is CASSPRLENNEQFF. Complete variable domain (other parts from reference TRBV7-6 and TRBJ2-1): GAGVSQSPRYKVTKRGQDVALRCDPISGHVSLYWYRQALGQGPEFLTYFNYEAQQDKSGLPNDRFSAERPEGSISTLTIQRTEQRDSAMYRCASSPRLENNEQFFGPGTRLTVL.

This clonotype came up a few times. The chain carries TRBV5-8 and TRBJ1-1, with D tentatively TRBD1 (6 bases). Looked up from germline, CDR1 is SGHTS and CDR2 is YDEGEE. V lost 4 bases and J 2 bases, leaving 12 bases between the germline ends. The CDR3 totals 14 residues. The CDR3 sequence: CASSTGHPNTEAFF. CDR3 coding DNA: TGTGCCAGCAGCACGGGACACCCAAACACTGAAGCTTTCTTT.